The present TCR beta chain was sequenced within a study of T cells in Graves' hyperthyroidism and ophthalmopathy. This clonotype was recorded at least ten times. Its antigen is unidentified. Trimming stripped 5 bases from V and 0 bases from J, with 10 bases between. Germline CDR1 reads MNHEY; CDR2 reads SVGEGT. The CDR3 consists of 14 residues. From RNA transcripts, TCR beta CDR3 regions were amplified. The primer set for the first-round RT-PCR of the TCR CDR3 was HTBI. TCRdb ran MiXCR on the multiplex PCR reads and lists one entry per CDR3 protein. The sample contains roughly 710,000 distinct CDR3 sequences, about 35% of which appear only once. Study-wide findings and caveats: Blood shared most expanded thyroid clonotypes above 0.001. Stable hyperthyroidism was told apart from ophthalmopathy by a model built on 13 V-J features.

This chain uses TRBV6-2 or TRBV6-3 with TRBJ1-1, with D maybe TRBD1 (5 bases). The receptor was derived from a woman between 35 and 50 years old with Graves' hyperthyroidism. The specimen was blood. The CDR3 DNA reads as TGTGCCAGCAGTGAGGGACTGATGAACACTGAAGCTTTCTTT. Its protein is CASSEGLMNTEAFF.